The present T cell receptor (beta chain) was sequenced within a study of blood T cell repertoires in COVID-19 (dated by TCRdb to about 2020). Context from the whole study: The collaborator samples originated in the United States, Italy and Spain and spanned the acute and convalescent phases of COVID-19. The prospective study material was composed of cDNA or gDNA derived from T cells, B-cell-depleted T cells, or PBMCs. Deeply sampled blood TCRbeta repertoires from subjects exposed to, actively infected with, or recovered from COVID-19 were included in the dataset. A freely available public database, intended as a resource for researchers studying the immune response to SARS-CoV-2, is where the repertoires were released. Samples came from the ongoing ImmuneRACE study (first 160 participants) plus 1,254 subjects from 6 global collaborators. The sample metadata nearly always contained a de-identified subject ID, COVID-19 status, age in years and sex. Where available, HLA class I and class II types were taken from metadata supplied by the sample provider and were not determined by assay-based typing. Findings and caveats that apply to the study as a whole: The quantity of clinical and demographic metadata differed by source and by participant and was supplied without curation.

Whole blood was collected in K2EDTA tubes by collaborating institutions according to the institutions' own protocols. For TCRbeta analysis, collaborator samples were shipped as frozen whole blood, as isolated PBMCs, or as DNA extracted from either sample type. Worth noting for this clone: Its recognized antigen is unknown. There are no base qualities to consult, and no much larger clone falls within one base.

TCRbeta CDR3 regions were amplified from genomic DNA by means of the immunoSEQ Assay, a bias-controlled multiplex PCR. Per the source publication's procedure: Within the assay, amplification of reference gene primers was used to estimate how many nucleated cells each sample contained. To quantify the absolute abundance of each unique TCRbeta CDR3 rearrangement, sequence reads were collapsed and filtered. Productive Simpson clonality was computed per sample as the square root of Simpson's diversity index over productive rearrangements. TCRdb limited this immuneACCESS table to in-frame rearrangements with V and J called. A share of clones is missing; checked studies link under half to unresolved V genes, and the rest is unexplained. Clone size and the V and J calls come from that table; the DNA yielded D and trimming. In all, the sample holds fewer than 250,000 clones, and around four fifths of those were seen once. The top ten clonotypes cover 5% to 7% of the sample.

V has 5 bases trimmed and J has 4 bases trimmed; junction bases matching no gene number 12. As encoded in the germline V gene (reference sequence), CDR1 is SEHNR while CDR2 is FQNEAQ. From its cysteine to its phenylalanine, the CDR3 spans 16 amino acids. Just CDR3 DNA is preserved here, 48 bases in frame from base 1. Sequences were obtained from peripheral blood. The rearrangement joined TRBV7-9 to TRBJ2-5, and TRBD2 matches 8 of the central bases. The sequence derives from a woman aged 55-69 years with active or convalescent COVID-19. The CDR3 has the sequence CASSPVVAGRRETQYF. The nucleotides read TGTGCCAGCAGCCCGGTGGTAGCGGGGAGGAGAGAGACCCAGTACTTC.